This note documents a single T cell receptor beta chain sequence. CDR3 size: 12 residues. Trimming left V 5 bases short and J 6 bases short, with 8 bases between. CDR1 is MNHEY, CDR2 SVGEGT, per germline. This sample stems from a study of blood T cell repertoires in COVID-19. Overall study context: Researchers got acute and convalescent COVID-19 samples from the United States, Italy and Spain. T cells, B-cell-depleted T cells, or PBMCs provided the cDNA or gDNA that served as material.

Those enrolled in Seattle joined during active infection and were followed longitudinally afterward. In the original analysis: Amplification with reference gene primers provided the estimates of nucleated cell counts. Using immunoSEQ multiplex PCR, the repertoire was profiled, and TCRdb retains in-frame clones only, with some absent. V and J calls and clone size are given by that table; D and trimming were obtained from the DNA. Among 300,000 to 400,000 clones listed, roughly 89% were seen once. The chain uses TRBV6-2 or TRBV6-3 and TRBJ2-1; D uncertain. This sequence originates from a man younger than 40 with COVID-19, enrolled during active disease. Sequenced: peripheral blood. The DNA for the CDR3 is TGTGCCAGCAGTGACCGGGTCAATGAGCAGTTCTTC. Its protein is CASSDRVNEQFF.